The 2 T cell receptor beta chains below were found in one sample sequenced in a study of T cells in tuberculosis. TCRdb's table, derived via immunoSEQ multiplex PCR, lists solely in-frame clones and lacks some. Of under 45,000 clones detected, 93% appear once; the ten largest clones hold roughly 6.4%. Source material: PBMCs. The receptors stem from a donor aged 10-29 years with latent tuberculosis or without tuberculosis infection.

The chain has TRBV6-6 and TRBJ1-5, with a tentative D call TRBD1 (6 bases). Germline V lookup: CDR1 MNHNY, CDR2 SVGAGI (reference sequence). CDR3 length: 15 residues. The V end lost 7 bases, the J end lost 5 bases, and 18 bases lay between the germline ends. The CDR3 DNA follows: TGTGCCAGCATTCCGGGGGCGGGGGATCATCAGCCCCAGCATTTT. The encoded protein is CASIPGAGDHQPQHF.

V usage is TRBV19 and J usage is TRBJ2-7; 9 bases are a match to TRBD2. The CDR3 runs 15 residues. V trimming: 5 bases; J trimming: 2 bases; junction bases outside the gene matches: 7. Germline-derived CDR1 and CDR2 are LNHDA and SQIVND (reference sequence). The CDR3 DNA reads TGTGCCAGTAGTGCCGGGACTAGCTCCACCTACGAGCAGTACTTC. Amino acids: CASSAGTSSTYEQYF.